Described below is a single T cell receptor (beta chain) sequence and its context. Authors' data handling: Nucleated cell number was recorded as an estimate derived from reference gene primer amplification. Data came from immunoSEQ multiplex PCR; TCRdb stores just in-frame clones and leaves some out. V and J calls and clone size are as listed in that table; D and trimming were resolved from the DNA. The sample records about 200,000 clones, around 82% being singletons. The data belong to a study of blood T cell repertoires in COVID-19. For the study at large: The United States, Italy and Spain provided the acute and convalescent COVID-19 samples.

Ages ranged from roughly 18 to 100 years, with residence in approximately 23 US areas. Cohorts were determined from participant-reported clinical history. V trimming: 2 bases; J trimming: 2 bases; junction bases outside the gene matches: 2. The CDR3 runs to 15 residues. The germline CDR1 and CDR2 sequences are KGHSY and FQNENV. The specimen was PBMCs or T cells enriched from blood (not recorded which). The chain couples TRBV16 to TRBJ1-5; 8 bases are a match to TRBD1. The TCR originated in a woman in her 40s with acute COVID-19. The CDR3 DNA sequence: TGTGCCAGCAGCCAACCGACAGGGGGCAATCAGCCCCAGCATTTT. Its protein is CASSQPTGGNQPQHF.